Below, 20 T cell receptor beta chains from the same sample are listed, as sequenced in a study. Each CDR3 protein gets one entry after TCRdb re-called the 5' RACE reads with MiXCR. This table holds some 32,000 distinct CDR3 sequences, less than 25% found once. The sequenced sample consisted of memory CD4+ T cells sorted from blood. Described subset: memory CD4+ T cells, CD4+CD45RO+CD25-. The receptor source for this set is a female donor with breast cancer.

The chain carries TRBV15 and TRBJ2-1, with 11 bases fitting TRBD2. Losses at the gene ends were 0 bases for V and 4 bases for J; bases not matched to a gene: 5. In germline, CDR1 is LNHNV, CDR2 YYDKDF (reference sequence). There are 17 residues in the CDR3. The CDR3 region has the DNA TGTGCCACCAGCAGAGACCCAGGGACTAGCGGTTACAATGAGCAGTTCTTC. It specifies CATSRDPGTSGYNEQFF.

V gene TRBV7-9 combines with J gene TRBJ2-2; 9 nucleotides align to TRBD1. The J segment lost 3 bases and the V segment lost 7 bases, leaving 9 bases of the junction unmatched. Germline V gene data show CDR1 as SEHNR and CDR2 as FQNEAQ (reference sequence). The CDR3 extends over 16 amino acids. The chain's CDR3 is CASTHHRGLDTGELFF. The CDR3 region has the DNA TGTGCCAGCACCCACCACAGGGGGCTAGACACCGGGGAGCTGTTTTTT.

Comment on this clonotype: One junction end disagrees with the germline gene, perhaps due to a read error. The gene calls are TRBV9 and TRBJ1-5; no clear D. The CDR3 is made up of 14 amino acids. Germline-derived CDR1 and CDR2 are SGDLS and YYNGEE. The CDR3 nucleotides read TGTGCCAGCGGCGTAGGAGGCACCGAGGGGCCCCAGCATTTT. Translation: CASGVGGTEGPQHF.

The chain has TRBV2 and TRBJ2-3; 7 positions agree with TRBD1. The CDR3 spans 19 residues. The junction had 17 bases not matched to a gene; V was cut back by 3 bases and J by 2 bases. CDR1 is SNHLY and CDR2 is FYNNEI in the germline V gene. CDR3 residues: CASSEGNRGRTFITDTQYF. CDR3 nucleotide sequence: TGTGCCAGCAGTGAGGGCAACAGGGGAAGAACGTTTATCACAGATACGCAGTATTTT.

This clonotype is medium-sized. This chain uses TRBV20-1 with TRBJ2-7; D remains unclear. The CDR3 has 14 residues. Looked up from germline, CDR1 is DFQATT and CDR2 is SNEGSKA (reference sequence). Trimming cost V 2 bases and J 0 bases, with 11 bases left between them. CDR3 DNA sequence: TGCAGTGCTAGACCCCCTTCAGTCTCCTACGAGCAGTACTTC. This translates into CSARPPSVSYEQYF.

The count of this clonotype is one. The V and J genes are TRBV12-3 or TRBV12-4 and TRBJ2-5; TRBD1 or TRBD2 may be the D gene (5 bases each). The ends were cut back, 6 bases at V and 9 bases at J, with 11 bases in the middle. CDR3 length: 11 residues. Written as DNA, the CDR3 is TGTGCCAGCAGCAACCAGGGACCCCAGTACTTC. Encoded protein: CASSNQGPQYF.

This clonotype was observed a few times. This chain links TRBV10-1 with TRBJ2-3, with TRBD1 matching over 8 bases. The CDR3 is made up of 15 amino acids. Germline V lookup: CDR1 WNHNN, CDR2 SYGVQD (reference sequence). V lost 6 bases and J lost 1; bases outside the gene matches: 6. For the CDR3, the DNA is TGCGCCAGCAGGAGGGACAGGCCGGGCACAGATACGCAGTATTTT. Translated: CASRRDRPGTDTQYF.

The V call is TRBV7-3, the J call TRBJ1-1; D remains ambiguous. V gave up 5 bases and J gave up 1 base, with 8 bases separating them. This CDR3 is 13 amino acids long. The germline gives CDR1 SGHTA, CDR2 FQGTGA. CDR3 region: CASSLTRNTEAFF. The CDR3 DNA reads TGTGCCAGCAGCCTGACAAGGAACACTGAAGCTTTCTTT.

With regard to this clonotype: This CDR3 fails to terminate in the conserved phenylalanine or tryptophan, so it likely reflects a read error. This chain joins TRBV27 and TRBJ2-1; D unclear. CDR1 and CDR2 from the germline V gene are MNHEY and SMNVEV (reference sequence). The CDR3 length is 12 residues. The V end was cut by 3 bases, the J end by 7 bases, with 7 bases between. The CDR3 spells CASSLMGNEQFL. DNA of the CDR3: TGTGCCAGCAGTTTGATGGGAAATGAGCAGTTCCTC.

In the case of this clonotype: A much larger clone lies a single base off, so this may be a read error. V gene TRBV5-1 combines with J gene TRBJ2-7; TRBD2 matches 7 bases. J was trimmed by 3 bases and V by 4 bases; bases with no gene match: 13. Germline values: CDR1 SGHRS, CDR2 YFSETQ. CDR3 length equals 16 residues. The CDR3 protein is CASSLGMGGSYYEQYF. The CDR3 DNA sequence: TGCGCCAGCAGCCTCGGGATGGGCGGGAGTTACTACGAGCAGTACTTC.

This clonotype was detected once. The V and J genes are TRBV7-2 and TRBJ2-7; the D gene is possibly TRBD1 (6 bases). Germline CDR1 is SGHTA and CDR2 is FQGNSA. The ends were cut back, 8 bases at V and 3 bases at J, with 11 bases in the middle. This CDR3 is built from 12 residues. CDR3 nucleotides: TGTGCCAGCCGGACAGACCACTACGAGCAGTACTTC. The encoded protein is CASRTDHYEQYF.

This clonotype was detected once. The V and J genes are TRBV6-5 and TRBJ1-2, with D possibly being TRBD1 (6 bases). The CDR3 runs 13 residues. The ends were cut back, 6 bases at V and 9 bases at J, with 17 bases in the middle. CDR1 is MNHEY and CDR2 is SVGAGI in the germline V gene. The CDR3 bases are TGTGCCAGCAGCCCGACAGGAAAGTTGCGCTACACCTTC. Translation: CASSPTGKLRYTF.

Note on this clonotype: Given a much more abundant clone one base away, this may be a read error. The V and J genes are TRBV29-1 and TRBJ2-1; D not resolved. This CDR3 contains 16 residues. V gave up 6 bases and J gave up 5 bases, with 23 bases separating them. The germline CDR1 and CDR2 sequences are SQVTM and ANQGSEA. CDR3 DNA sequence: TGCAGCGTCGCAGATCCACCTCGATCCCCCCACAATGAGCAGTTCTTC. Residues: CSVADPPRSPHNEQFF.

This clonotype was detected only a few times. The chain is built from TRBV5-4 and TRBJ2-3; 11 nucleotides line up with TRBD2. Unmatched junction bases numbered 10, after V lost 5 bases and J lost 5 bases. CDR1 is SGHNT, CDR2 YYREEE, per germline (reference sequence). This CDR3 contains 16 residues. The CDR3 reads CASSPVGLAGQDTQYF. CDR3 DNA: TGTGCCAGCAGTCCCGTTGGACTAGCGGGCCAAGATACGCAGTATTTT.

This clonotype has a count of ten or more. This chain connects TRBV27 to TRBJ2-1, with 7 bases that match TRBD1. Germline V gives CDR1 MNHEY, CDR2 SMNVEV (reference sequence). The length of the CDR3 is 12 residues. V lost 5 bases to trimming and J lost 10 bases; unmatched junction nucleotides: 5. For the CDR3, the DNA is TGTGCCAGCAGTCCCGCAGGGGGAGAGCAGTTCTTC. Protein sequence: CASSPAGGEQFF.

Regarding this clonotype: It is likely a read error, because the conserved phenylalanine at the end of the CDR3 is missing. The chain links TRBV11-2 to TRBJ2-1; 12 positions agree with TRBD2. The CDR3 covers 18 residues. The V and J ends lost 3 bases and 2 bases, in that order; junction bases with no gene match: 8. The germline gives CDR1 SGHAT, CDR2 FQNNGV. The CDR3 is CASSFILAGGPAYNEQFL. The DNA of the CDR3 is TGTGCCAGCAGCTTCATACTAGCGGGGGGCCCTGCCTACAATGAGCAGTTCCTC.

This clonotype was detected only a few times. The V gene is TRBV4-1, the J gene TRBJ2-7; 10 bases agree with TRBD2. Germline trimming cut 0 bases from V and 3 bases from J; bases unmatched to any gene: 5. Germline V gene data show CDR1 as MGHRA and CDR2 as YSYEKL. This CDR3 spans 16 amino acids. The CDR3 DNA sequence: TGCGCCAGCAGCCAAGAGCGTCTAGCGGGGGACTACGAGCAGTACTTC. This codes for CASSQERLAGDYEQYF.

The CDR3: CASSFTGSRGQYF. In DNA, the CDR3 is TGTGCCAGCAGTTTCACAGGGTCGCGGGGGCAGTACTTC. This chain uses TRBV28 with TRBJ2-7; D could derive from TRBD1 or TRBD2 (6 bases each). This CDR3 contains 13 residues. Germline CDR1 and CDR2: MDHEN and SYDVKM. Between the trimmed V and J ends, which lost 3 bases and 9 bases, there was a span of 15 bases.

The sample holds a few counts of this clonotype. The germline gene is not matched at one end of the junction; a read error may be the cause. The rearrangement links TRBV15 to TRBJ2-1; either TRBD1 or TRBD2 may supply D (8 bases each). The germline V gene has CDR1 LNHNV and CDR2 YYDKDF (reference sequence). The CDR3 sequence is 16 residues long. In nucleotides, the CDR3 is TGTGCCACCAGCAGAGCTGACAGGGGACCCGGGAGGGAGCAGCTCTTC. This encodes CATSRADRGPGREQLF.

Notes on this clonotype: Compared with germline, one end of the junction differs, possibly owing to a read error. The rearrangement joins TRBV5-4 to TRBJ2-5; 7 positions agree with TRBD2. There are 15 residues in the CDR3. The germline V gene has CDR1 SGHNT and CDR2 YYREEE (reference sequence). The CDR3 sequence is CASSSIGLDQETRYF. In DNA form, the CDR3 reads TGTGCCAGCAGCTCCATTGGACTAGACCAAGAGACCCGGTACTTC.